The clone carrying this T cell receptor beta chain was seen repeatedly, ten times or more. Its antigen is undetermined. Unique molecular identifiers were affixed to single, distinct cDNA molecules. MiXCR, run by TCRdb on the 5' RACE reads, gives a single entry per CDR3 protein. The table has 35,000 to 55,000 distinct CDR3 sequences, approximately 10% seen once. These data originate in a study of early T cells in non-severe SARS-CoV-2 infection. Looking at the study overall: Investigators sequenced bulk RNA drawn from unsorted whole blood, and chains remained unpaired. Study conclusions and caveats: Database matching using VDJdb favored anti-spike CD8 responses, with private and CD4 specificities left missing.

Germline CDR1 and CDR2: MDHEN and SYDVKM. Trimming at V came to 7 bases and at J to 2 bases, leaving 10 bases not matched to a gene. CDR3 length: 16 residues. The receptor was isolated from an adult who was a healthcare worker with PCR-confirmed SARS-CoV-2 infection or an uninfected control (not recorded which). The material sequenced was whole blood. The rearrangement uses TRBV28 and TRBJ2-2, with 7 bases matching TRBD1. The CDR3 sequence is CASIDSDRRNTGELFF. In nucleotides, the CDR3 is TGTGCCAGCATAGACTCGGACAGGAGAAACACCGGGGAGCTGTTTTTT.